The 20 T cell receptor beta chains reported below all come from one sample, sequenced in a study of T cell repertoires in cytomegalovirus infection. TCRdb redid the calling of the reads with MiXCR, one entry per CDR3 protein. The data show 630,000 or so distinct CDR3 sequences, 20% to 25% seen once. Sequenced material: CD8+ T cells from PBMCs. All receptors come from a human donor in good health (CMV status not recorded). Some clones in this sample may be carry-over from other donors' samples.

Of note for this clonotype: Possible read error: a much larger clone is one base away. The rearrangement links TRBV7-2 to TRBJ2-1; weak D call: TRBD2 (7 bases). Germline lookup yields CDR1 SGHTA and CDR2 FQGNSA. The CDR3 spans 17 residues. DNA of the CDR3: TGTGTCAGCAGCCCAGAAATCACCGGGGGGCGTTCCAATGAGCAGTTCTTC. Translated: CVSSPEITGGRSNEQFF.

CDR3 in DNA: TGTGCCAGCAGTGAAGATGGTAGCGGGGCAGAGACCCAGTACTTC. Amino acid sequence: CASSEDGSGAETQYF. The chain employs TRBV2 and TRBJ2-5, with 8 bases identical to TRBD2. The V and J ends lost 1 base and 4 bases, in that order; junction bases with no gene match: 5. The CDR3 sequence is 15 residues long. Germline V gene sequence: CDR1 SNHLY, CDR2 FYNNEI.

This clonotype was recorded a few times. The V gene is TRBV4-1, the J gene TRBJ2-5; D not resolved. The CDR3 is 15 residues long. Germline V gene sequence: CDR1 MGHRA, CDR2 YSYEKL. V lost 0 bases and J lost 2, with 10 bases in between. In DNA, the CDR3 is TGCGCCAGCAGCCAAGAGTGGGTACCACAAGAGACCCAGTACTTC. It codes for CASSQEWVPQETQYF.

Only one count was recorded for this clonotype. At one end, the junction sequence differs from germline, possibly due to a read error. The V call is TRBV7-3, the J call TRBJ2-2; D possibly uses TRBD1 or TRBD2 (5 bases each). Looked up from germline, CDR1 is SGHTA and CDR2 is FQGTGA. The CDR3 extends over 15 amino acids. CDR3 loop: CVSSYPGRRTGELFF. The CDR3 DNA sequence: TGTGTCAGCAGCTATCCGGGACGGAGAACCGGGGAGCTGTTTTTT.

The chain uses TRBV7-6 and TRBJ1-5, with 7 bases matching TRBD1. J gave up 0 bases and V 1 base, and 3 bases lay outside the gene matches. Germline CDR1 and CDR2: SGHVS and FNYEAQ. CDR3 length: 16 residues. CDR3 residues: CASSLVPGGSNQPQHF. The CDR3 DNA reads as TGTGCCAGCAGCTTAGTCCCAGGGGGTAGCAATCAGCCCCAGCATTTT.

A remark on this clonotype: One end of the junction does not line up with germline, which may come from a read error. The chain joins TRBV7-4 to TRBJ2-2; TRBD1 is a possible D gene (5 bases). CDR3 length: 14 residues. Germline values: CDR1 SGHVT, CDR2 SQSDAQ. The CDR3: CVSSDSTYTGELFF. The CDR3 DNA sequence: TGTGTCAGCAGCGACAGCACCTACACCGGGGAGCTGTTTTTT.

V gene TRBV12-3 or TRBV12-4 combines with J gene TRBJ2-1, with 8 bases matching TRBD1. The CDR3 is 15 residues long. V gave up 5 bases and J gave up 7 bases; unmatched junction bases: 10. In DNA, the CDR3 is TGTGCCAGCAGTCCCCCCGGGACAGGTAGAAATGAGCAGTTCTTC. It yields the protein CASSPPGTGRNEQFF.

V usage is TRBV6-2 or TRBV6-3 and J usage is TRBJ2-2; D remains ambiguous. This CDR3 comprises 13 residues. Trimming removed 2 bases at V and 4 bases at J, with 5 bases between. Germline loops: CDR1 MNHEY, CDR2 SVGEGT. The CDR3 nucleotides are TGTGCCAGCAGTTACGTCCTCACCGGGGAGCTGTTTTTT. Amino acids: CASSYVLTGELFF.

The chain recombines TRBV28 with TRBJ2-3; a possible D gene is TRBD2 (5 bases). The CDR3 is 14 amino acids. Trimming stripped 6 bases from V and 0 bases from J, with 10 bases between. Germline CDR1 reads MDHEN; CDR2 reads SYDVKM. The CDR3 DNA sequence: TGTGCCAGCAGCCTAGCCACTAGCACAGATACGCAGTATTTT. It codes for CASSLATSTDTQYF.

This clonotype was detected ten times or more. CDR3 residues: CASSLSRYSYNEQFF. DNA of the CDR3: TGTGCCAGCAGCTTGAGCAGATACTCCTACAATGAGCAGTTCTTC. This rearrangement joins TRBV6-2 or TRBV6-3 to TRBJ2-1; D call uncertain. Between the trimmed V and J ends, which lost 6 bases and 0 bases, there was a span of 12 bases. CDR3 length: 15 residues. In germline, CDR1 is MNHEY, CDR2 SVGEGT.

This clonotype was picked up many times. The rearrangement links TRBV6-2 or TRBV6-3 to TRBJ2-7; 7 bases align to TRBD1. The CDR3 is 14 residues long. Germline V gene lookup returns CDR1 MNHEY and CDR2 SVGEGT. With V trimmed by 2 bases and J by 0 bases, 1 base remained unmatched. This CDR3 is CASSYGQDSYEQYV. As DNA, the CDR3 is TGTGCCAGCAGTTACGGACAGGACTCCTACGAGCAGTACGTC.

This clonotype was detected ten times or more. The chain combines TRBV7-6 with TRBJ2-3; D possibly corresponds to TRBD1 (6 bases). The CDR3 has 18 amino acids. Looked up from germline, CDR1 is SGHVS and CDR2 is FNYEAQ. V lost 2 bases, J lost 3 bases, and 21 bases lay in between. CDR3 nucleotides: TGTGCCAGCAGCTTACGCCGCACAGGGCCTGTAGGGACAGATACGCAGTATTTT. Protein: CASSLRRTGPVGTDTQYF.

This chain connects TRBV7-9 to TRBJ2-7; D is uncertain. CDR1 is SEHNR, CDR2 FQNEAQ, per germline (reference sequence). CDR3 length: 14 residues. V was shortened by 2 bases and J by 2 bases, with 10 bases between the two germline ends. CDR3 amino acids: CASSLWRNPYEQYF. The DNA for the CDR3 is TGTGCCAGCAGCTTATGGCGGAACCCCTACGAGCAGTACTTC.

J is TRBJ1-2 and V is TRBV29-1; D gene unclear. V was clipped by 0 bases and J by 3 bases, with 14 bases between them. The CDR3 length is 15 residues. Per germline, CDR1 SQVTM and CDR2 ANQGSEA. DNA for the CDR3: TGCAGCGTTGAAGATTGGAAAGGCAAAGACTATGGCTACACCTTC. Its translation: CSVEDWKGKDYGYTF.

The V and J genes are TRBV11-2 and TRBJ1-1, with 8 bases fitting TRBD1. CDR1 is SGHAT, CDR2 FQNNGV, per germline. The CDR3 loop spans 14 amino acids. The trim removed 7 bases at V and 10 bases at J, leaving 14 bases unmatched. The CDR3 protein is CASNLWPGTGSAFF. The CDR3 DNA follows: TGTGCCAGCAATTTATGGCCGGGGACAGGATCAGCTTTCTTT.

The chain is built from TRBV20-1 and TRBJ2-7, with D perhaps matching TRBD2 (5 bases). The germline CDR1 and CDR2 sequences are DFQATT and SNEGSKA (reference sequence). V shed 4 bases and J shed 2 bases, with 12 bases lying between them. The CDR3 totals 13 residues. CDR3 amino acids: CSANTGVTYEQYV. Written as DNA, the CDR3 is TGCAGTGCTAATACCGGGGTCACCTACGAGCAGTACGTC.

This chain links TRBV2 with TRBJ1-1, with a possible D match to TRBD1 (6 bases). The CDR3 spans 13 residues. V was pared by 8 bases and J by 5 bases, with 15 bases between. The germline CDR1 and CDR2 sequences are SNHLY and FYNNEI. The CDR3 here is CASLGRGVTEAFF. DNA of the CDR3: TGTGCCAGCCTCGGTAGGGGGGTAACTGAAGCTTTCTTT.

Notes on this clonotype: Mismatch with germline at one junction end may stem from a read error. The chain carries TRBV5-3 and TRBJ1-5; 8 nucleotides align to TRBD1. TRBV5-3 is an open reading frame, and its role is uncertain. The CDR3 has 16 amino acids. The CDR3: CASSLELTGGNQPQHF. CDR3 nucleotide sequence: TGTGCCAGCAGCTTGGAATTGACAGGGGGCAATCAGCCCCAGCATTTT.

The table lists this clonotype with a few counts. This may stem from a read error, because a much larger clone lies one nucleotide away. J is TRBJ2-1 and V is TRBV25-1; 11 nucleotides agree with TRBD2. Germline values: CDR1 MGHDK, CDR2 SYGVNS. After removal of 7 bases from V and 2 bases from J, the junction contained 1 base not matched to a gene. The CDR3 loop spans 14 amino acids. CDR3 residues: CASNSGGAYNEQFF. CDR3 nucleotides: TGTGCCAGCAATAGCGGGGGGGCCTACAATGAGCAGTTCTTC. The full variable domain, completed using reference TRBV25-1 and TRBJ2-1, is EADIYQTPRYLVIGTGKKITLECSQTMGHDKMYWYQQDPGMELHLIHYSYGVNSTEKGDLSSESTVSRIRTEHFPLTLESARPSHTSQYLCASNSGGAYNEQFFGPGTRLTVL.

The chain couples TRBV29-1 to TRBJ1-1; no reliable D call. Trimming pared 8 bases from V and 3 bases from J, leaving 10 bases between. CDR1 SQVTM and CDR2 ANQGSEA come from the germline V gene. CDR3 length equals 11 residues. The CDR3 is CSTGGYTEAFF. The CDR3 region has the DNA TGCAGCACCGGAGGTTACACTGAAGCTTTCTTT.